This paragraph reports one T cell receptor (beta chain). Its antigen is unidentified. Semi-nested PCR with Nested Universal Primer A followed constant-region reverse priming of full-length variable regions. TCRdb re-called the 5' RACE reads with MiXCR, one entry per CDR3 protein. The sample contains tens of thousands of distinct CDR3 sequences, around a quarter of which appear only once. This CDR3 has 16 amino acids. CDR1 and CDR2 from the germline V gene are SGHRS and YFSETQ. With 5 bases removed from V and 1 base from J, the gap between germline ends came to 13 bases. Study results and caveats: Tumor memory CD4+ T cell TCR gene usage clustered with blood and lymph node memory CD4+ cells and lymph node naive CD4+ cells. The larger cohort examined one V-J beta rearrangement, not whole repertoires.

The clonotype originates from a female donor with breast cancer. Material for sequencing was naive CD4+ T cells sorted from blood. The subset was: naive CD4+ T cells, CD4+CD45RA+CD25-. J is TRBJ2-6 and V is TRBV5-1, with D possibly TRBD1 on 5 matching bases. The CDR3 region is CASSQGSLSGANVLTF. CDR3 nucleotides: TGCGCCAGCAGTCAGGGTTCACTGTCTGGGGCCAACGTCCTGACTTTC.